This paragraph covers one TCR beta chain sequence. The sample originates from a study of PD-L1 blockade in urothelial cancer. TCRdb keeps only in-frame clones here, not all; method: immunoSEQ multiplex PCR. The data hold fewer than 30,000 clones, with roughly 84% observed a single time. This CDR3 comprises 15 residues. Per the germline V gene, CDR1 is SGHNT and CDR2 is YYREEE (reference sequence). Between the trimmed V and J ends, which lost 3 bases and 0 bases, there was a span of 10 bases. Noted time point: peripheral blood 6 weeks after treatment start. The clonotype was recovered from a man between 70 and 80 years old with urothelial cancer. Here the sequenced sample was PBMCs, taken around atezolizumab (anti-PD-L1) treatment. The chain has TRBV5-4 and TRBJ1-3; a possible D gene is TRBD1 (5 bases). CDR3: CASSSDSRSGNTIYF. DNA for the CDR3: TGTGCCAGCAGCTCCGACAGTCGCTCTGGAAACACCATATATTTT.